Each of the 2 T cell receptor beta chains below was sequenced from the same sample in a study of response to subunit inactivated influenza vaccine (dated by TCRdb to 2017 to 2018). Library preparation employed RT-PCR. TCRdb shows the sequencer as Illumina HiSeq 2500. TCRdb reprocessing: public reads trimmed at Q25 with fastp, clones called with MiXCR, in-frame beta chains kept. Entries are consolidated by CDR3 protein sequence, retaining the most common genes and DNA. The sample records 500,000 to 600,000 distinct CDR3 sequences, 16% of which are singletons. The ten top clones hold less than 4% of the sample. Sequencing used CD4+ T cells sorted from PBMCs, obtained around 25 months after vaccination. All receptors come from a man aged 45 to 75 who received an inactivated influenza vaccine. Donor details come from another sample of the same person, matched by shared clones.

The table lists this clonotype with a few counts. The V and J genes are TRBV3-1 and TRBJ1-1, with D possibly TRBD1 on 6 matching bases. This CDR3 is 14 amino acids long. Per the germline V gene, CDR1 is LGHDT and CDR2 is YNNKEL (reference sequence). With 4 bases removed from V and 3 bases from J, the gap between germline ends came to 12 bases. The CDR3 is CASSPGTRYTEAFF. The CDR3 coding sequence is TGTGCCAGCAGCCCCGGGACAAGGTACACTGAAGCTTTCTTT.

This clonotype was counted at least ten times. The chain combines TRBV20-1 with TRBJ2-2, with D uncertain. Looked up from germline, CDR1 is DFQATT and CDR2 is SNEGSKA (reference sequence). The CDR3 loop spans 13 amino acids. V dropped 3 bases and J dropped 2 bases, with 7 bases sitting between them. The CDR3 loop is CSASFLNTGELFF. The CDR3 bases are TGCAGTGCTAGTTTTCTAAACACCGGGGAGCTGTTTTTT.